Listed here are 18 T cell receptor beta chains from one sample, sequenced in a study of post-analysis software for immune sequencing data. General study findings and limits: Included in a set of roughly five TRBV segments more frequent in patients than controls were TRBV5-6, TRBV5-1 and TRBV20-1.

Antigens of these TCRs are unknown. Prepared libraries of TCR beta cDNA carried unique molecular identifiers. TCRdb re-called the PCR reads with MiXCR, one entry per CDR3 protein. The sample lists roughly 800,000 distinct CDR3 sequences; 53% were seen once. Input material: blood. The receptors were sampled from a girl under 18 with multiple sclerosis.

This clonotype showed up just a few times. The V and J genes are TRBV7-3 and TRBJ2-7, with D possibly TRBD1 on 5 matching bases. The germline V gene has CDR1 SGHTA and CDR2 FQGTGA. The CDR3 has 15 amino acids. Trimming shortened V by 2 bases and J by 1 base, and 12 bases separated the two germline ends. The CDR3 here is CASSLWQGGSYEQYF. As DNA, the CDR3 is TGTGCCAGCAGCTTATGGCAGGGTGGTTCCTACGAGCAGTACTTC.

The chain is built from TRBV29-1 and TRBJ2-7; D unresolved. The CDR3 has 11 amino acids. Germline-derived CDR1 and CDR2 are SQVTM and ANQGSEA. The CDR3 DNA sequence: TGCACATTTGGTATTTCCTACGAGCAGTACTTC. Translated, it gives CTFGISYEQYF.

The chain uses TRBV27 and TRBJ2-1; a weak D match, TRBD1 (6 bases). Per the germline V gene, CDR1 is MNHEY and CDR2 is SMNVEV (reference sequence). The CDR3 covers 13 residues. Trimming cost V 4 bases and J 5 bases, with 9 bases left between them. The CDR3 here is CASSSDSNNEQFF. Written as DNA, the CDR3 is TGTGCCAGCAGTTCGGACAGTAACAATGAGCAGTTCTTC.

V usage is TRBV12-3 or TRBV12-4 and J usage is TRBJ2-4; D could derive from TRBD1 or TRBD2 (5 bases each). Trimming pared 3 bases from V and 8 bases from J, leaving 11 bases between. This CDR3 is built from 13 residues. The CDR3 nucleotides are TGTGCCAGCAGTTTCCGGGACGGCGACATTCAGTACTTC. This sequence encodes CASSFRDGDIQYF.

This clonotype was seen only a few times. The chain combines TRBV12-3 or TRBV12-4 with TRBJ2-7; TRBD1 aligns across 9 bases. Unmatched junction bases numbered 10, after V lost 4 bases and J lost 6 bases. The CDR3 extends over 15 amino acids. The CDR3 sequence is CASSSTGTGTIEQYF. CDR3 nucleotides: TGTGCCAGCAGTTCGACCGGGACAGGGACAATCGAGCAGTACTTC.

This clonotype was observed a few times. This chain joins TRBV13 and TRBJ2-4; D uncertain. CDR1 is PRHDT and CDR2 is FYEKMQ in the germline V gene (reference sequence). This CDR3 comprises 15 residues. V was pared by 4 bases and J by 0 bases, with 10 bases between. In nucleotides, the CDR3 is TGTGCCAGCAGCTCGGACGCGCTAGCCAAAAACATTCAGTACTTC. Amino acids: CASSSDALAKNIQYF.

The chain has TRBV20-1 and TRBJ1-2; D unclear. Per the germline V gene, CDR1 is DFQATT and CDR2 is SNEGSKA (reference sequence). V shed 0 bases and J shed 7 bases, with 12 bases lying between them. This CDR3 is built from 13 residues. The CDR3 spells CSARDPAVGGYTF. The CDR3 nucleotides read TGCAGTGCTAGAGATCCCGCCGTCGGTGGCTACACCTTC.

The chain is built from TRBV7-9 and TRBJ2-1; D is ambiguous. The CDR3 has 12 amino acids. V shed 8 bases and J shed 0 bases, with 5 bases lying between them. Germline CDR1 SEHNR, CDR2 FQNEAQ (reference sequence). The CDR3 loop is CASGSSYNEQFF. In DNA form, the CDR3 reads TGTGCCAGCGGAAGCTCCTACAATGAGCAGTTCTTC.

The rearrangement links TRBV10-3 to TRBJ2-5; TRBD2 aligns across 10 bases. This CDR3 region has 16 residues. J lost 5 bases, V lost 3 bases, and 9 bases had no gene match. The germline CDR1 and CDR2 sequences are ENHRY and SYGVKD. The CDR3 protein is CAISEGLAGAGETQYF. The CDR3, as DNA: TGTGCCATCAGTGAAGGCCTAGCGGGAGCGGGGGAGACCCAGTACTTC.

The gene calls are TRBV12-3 or TRBV12-4 and TRBJ1-1; unclear D gene. The length of the CDR3 is 13 residues. Deletions cut 5 bases from V and 11 bases from J, with 18 bases between. The CDR3 nucleotides are TGTGCCAGCAGTCCCCCCCCCGCCTTGGGGGCTTTCTTT. This codes for CASSPPPALGAFF.

In this sample, this clonotype turned up a few times. This chain links TRBV7-2 with TRBJ2-3; perhaps D is TRBD1 or TRBD2 (5 bases each). In germline, CDR1 is SGHTA, CDR2 FQGNSA. V was clipped by 5 bases and J by 3 bases, with 15 bases between them. The CDR3 is 15 residues long. In nucleotides, the CDR3 is TGTGCCAGCAGCCGAGGGGTGGGCACTACAGATACGCAGTATTTT. The encoded protein is CASSRGVGTTDTQYF.

CDR3 amino acids: CSAHSLAAQYF. The CDR3 bases are TGCAGTGCCCATTCTCTTGCGGCCCAGTACTTC. V usage is TRBV20-1 and J usage is TRBJ2-5; D is undetermined. The germline V gene has CDR1 DFQATT and CDR2 SNEGSKA (reference sequence). Trimming removed 6 bases at V and 9 bases at J, with 14 bases between. The CDR3 is 11 amino acids.

Worth noting for this clonotype: A much larger clone lies one base from this, so it may be a read error. The chain is built from TRBV29-1 and TRBJ2-7; no firm D call. The DNA end is a closer match to TRBJ2-5, so the J assignment may be wrong. Germline V lookup: CDR1 SQVTM, CDR2 ANQGSEA. This CDR3 is 13 amino acids long. The CDR3 region is CSGTHSRAETQYF. The CDR3 nucleotides are TGCAGCGGTACCCACTCAAGGGCAGAGACCCAGTACTTC.

The chain employs TRBV15 and TRBJ2-1; 9 bases line up with TRBD2. The length of the CDR3 is 19 residues. Germline V gene sequence: CDR1 LNHNV, CDR2 YYDKDF (reference sequence). Unmatched junction bases numbered 17, after V lost 1 base and J lost 7 bases. The CDR3 DNA reads TGTGCCACCAGCAGAGGGGCCAGTACTAGCGGGCGTTTGAAGAATGAGCAGTTCTTC. Translating gives CATSRGASTSGRLKNEQFF.

The chain uses TRBV20-1 and TRBJ1-1; 7 bases line up with TRBD1. V lost 5 bases, J lost 0 bases, and 6 bases stayed unmatched. The CDR3 loop spans 14 amino acids. Germline V gene lookup returns CDR1 DFQATT and CDR2 SNEGSKA (reference sequence). This chain's CDR3 is CSALNTGVNTEAFF. The CDR3 region has the DNA TGCAGTGCTTTAAATACAGGGGTGAACACTGAAGCTTTCTTT.

This chain connects TRBV10-3 to TRBJ2-3; D is perhaps TRBD1 or TRBD2 (5 bases each). Looked up from germline, CDR1 is ENHRY and CDR2 is SYGVKD. The CDR3 runs to 17 residues. The V and J ends lost 7 bases and 0 bases respectively, with 20 bases between them. The CDR3 DNA is TGTGCCATCAATCTCTCTTCAGGGCGGGCTAGCACAGATACGCAGTATTTT. It encodes CAINLSSGRASTDTQYF.

In its sample, this clonotype was seen a few times. The chain recombines TRBV29-1 with TRBJ2-3; 8 bases match TRBD1. Trimming at V came to 6 bases and at J to 4 bases, leaving 9 bases not matched to a gene. The CDR3 is made up of 14 amino acids. Germline CDR1 SQVTM, CDR2 ANQGSEA. The CDR3 region is CSVARTGSPDTQYF. CDR3 coding DNA: TGCAGCGTCGCGAGGACAGGGTCCCCAGATACGCAGTATTTT.

The chain recombines TRBV7-3 with TRBJ2-1, with unresolved D. The V gene lost 2 bases and the J gene lost 2 bases, with 10 bases spanning the gap. Germline V gene lookup returns CDR1 SGHTA and CDR2 FQGTGA. The length of the CDR3 is 15 residues. The CDR3 DNA reads TGTGCCAGCAGCTTACTGGTAGCAGCCTACAATGAGCAGTTCTTC. It yields the protein CASSLLVAAYNEQFF.